These 29 T cell receptor beta chains originate from one sample sequenced in a study of T cell changes during pregnancy in multiple sclerosis. Sequencing was performed with immunoSEQ multiplex PCR; in TCRdb, only in-frame clones are kept and a portion is missing. The sample holds approximately 61,000 clones, approximately 89% seen once. Sequenced material: peripheral blood, taken after pregnancy. Receptors were obtained from a female donor in good health, enrolled as a control in a pregnancy study.

V and J are TRBV30 and TRBJ2-4; D is ambiguous. Trimming removed 4 bases from V and 6 bases from J, with 10 bases in between. The CDR3 is made up of 12 amino acids. Germline V gene data show CDR1 as GTSNPN and CDR2 as SVGIG (reference sequence). CDR3 region: CAWIPDINIQYF. The CDR3 DNA follows: TGTGCCTGGATACCAGATATAAACATTCAGTACTTC.

This clone was seen once. For the CDR3, the DNA is TGTGCCAGTAAGCAGACAGCGGGGAACAATGAGCAGTTCTTC. Protein product: CASKQTAGNNEQFF. The chain carries TRBV19 and TRBJ2-1, with 7 bases lining up with TRBD2. Germline V gives CDR1 LNHDA, CDR2 SQIVND (reference sequence). V trimming: 7 bases; J trimming: 5 bases; junction bases outside the gene matches: 8. The CDR3 is 14 amino acids.

The chain links TRBV19 to TRBJ2-7; a weak D match, TRBD2 (5 bases). The CDR3 contains 13 residues. Germline loops: CDR1 LNHDA, CDR2 SQIVND (reference sequence). V gave up 6 bases and J gave up 5 bases, with 14 bases separating them. CDR3 amino acids: CASSQAQRDEQYF. In DNA form, the CDR3 reads TGTGCCAGTAGCCAGGCCCAGAGGGACGAGCAGTACTTC.

The chain combines TRBV2 with TRBJ1-1, with TRBD1 matching 8 bases. V dropped 4 bases and J dropped 8; count of bases not matched to a gene: 6. Germline lookup yields CDR1 SNHLY and CDR2 FYNNEI. The CDR3 extends over 13 amino acids. The DNA of the CDR3 is TGTGCCAGCAGTGGCGAGACAGGGGCCGAAGCTTTCTTT. This encodes CASSGETGAEAFF.

This sequence joins TRBV9 and TRBJ2-2; 8 nucleotides align to TRBD1. This CDR3 spans 16 amino acids. Trimming removed 0 bases from V and 4 bases from J; junction bases left unmatched: 5. In germline, CDR1 is SGDLS, CDR2 YYNGEE. The CDR3 DNA reads as TGTGCCAGCAGCGTAGGTGGACAGGGTGGCACCGGGGAGCTGTTTTTT. Translating it yields CASSVGGQGGTGELFF. Full variable domain (rest looked up from reference TRBV9 and TRBJ2-2): DSGVTQTPKHLITATGQRVTLRCSPRSGDLSVYWYQQSLDQGLQFLIQYYNGEERAKGNILERFSAQQFPDLHSELNLSSLELGDSALYFCASSVGGQGGTGELFFGEGSRLTVL.

This clone was found once. J is TRBJ2-2 and V is TRBV28; 7 bases map to TRBD2. Germline loops: CDR1 MDHEN, CDR2 SYDVKM. The CDR3 runs to 18 residues. Trimming removed 8 bases from V and 1 base from J; junction bases left unmatched: 16. The CDR3 loop is CASRRQWEASGNTGELFF. The DNA of the CDR3 is TGTGCCAGCCGCCGCCAGTGGGAGGCTAGCGGGAACACCGGGGAGCTGTTTTTT.

About this clone itself: The same CDR3 can be traced to other DNA sequences in this sample. The chain uses TRBV20-1 and TRBJ2-3, with unresolved D. The CDR3 is 11 residues long. Germline V gives CDR1 DFQATT, CDR2 SNEGSKA (reference sequence). V lost 1 base and J 5 bases, leaving 4 bases between the germline ends. CDR3 bases: TGCAGTGCTAGAGGGAGAGATACGCAGTATTTT. Translation: CSARGRDTQYF.

The chain employs TRBV19 and TRBJ2-2, with unresolved D. The CDR3 totals 15 residues. V was cut by 4 bases and J by 0 bases, with 9 bases left in between. The germline V gene encodes CDR1 LNHDA and CDR2 SQIVND (reference sequence). The CDR3 reads CASSTNNANTGELFF. Written as DNA, the CDR3 is TGTGCCAGTAGTACCAACAACGCGAACACCGGGGAGCTGTTTTTT.

This chain connects TRBV9 to TRBJ2-5; maybe TRBD1 (6 bases). The germline CDR1 and CDR2 sequences are SGDLS and YYNGEE. The length of the CDR3 is 15 residues. Trimming pared 0 bases from V and 4 bases from J, leaving 13 bases between. CDR3 sequence (DNA): TGTGCCAGCAGCGTAGATGGGACACCGGCAGAGACCCAGTACTTC. Encoded protein: CASSVDGTPAETQYF.

The V gene is TRBV6-5, the J gene TRBJ1-2, with 7 nucleotides matching TRBD1. V lost 2 bases and J lost 6; bases outside the gene matches: 6. CDR1 is MNHEY, CDR2 SVGAGI, per germline. The CDR3 has 14 amino acids. The CDR3 bases are TGTGCCAGCAGTTACGGGACAGCGGCCAATGGCTACACCTTC. This gives the protein CASSYGTAANGYTF.

The rearrangement uses TRBV7-7 and TRBJ2-1; 7 nucleotides match TRBD2. The V segment lost 5 bases and the J segment 0 bases; nucleotides outside the gene matches: 10. The CDR3 consists of 17 residues. Per the germline V gene, CDR1 is SSHAT and CDR2 is FNYEAQ (reference sequence). For the CDR3, the DNA is TGTGCCAGCAGCCCCACCCCTAGCGGAAGCTCCTACAATGAGCAGTTCTTC. Amino acid sequence: CASSPTPSGSSYNEQFF.

This sequence joins TRBV6-1 and TRBJ1-2; D is possibly TRBD1 (5 bases). Germline V gene data show CDR1 as MNHNS and CDR2 as SASEGT. V was clipped by 3 bases and J by 9 bases, with 17 bases between them. This CDR3 is built from 14 residues. Here the CDR3 DNA reads TGTGCCAGCAGTGACAGGGCTACGCGTTGGAGCTACACCTTC. Its protein is CASSDRATRWSYTF.

The J gene is TRBJ2-3, the V gene TRBV7-3, with unresolved D. Trimming removed 3 bases from V and 0 bases from J, with 10 bases in between. The CDR3 consists of 15 residues. Germline V lookup: CDR1 SGHTA, CDR2 FQGTGA. The CDR3 DNA reads as TGTGCCAGCAGCTTCCGAGCGAGTAGCACAGATACGCAGTATTTT. It translates to CASSFRASSTDTQYF.

The gene calls are TRBV19 and TRBJ2-3, with TRBD1 matching over 10 bases. CDR3 length: 15 amino acids. Per the germline V gene, CDR1 is LNHDA and CDR2 is SQIVND (reference sequence). The V gene end was trimmed by 3 bases and the J gene end by 5 bases; junction bases not matched to a gene: 5. CDR3 in DNA: TGTGCCAGTAGTATGATGGGGACAGGGGAAGATACGCAGTATTTT. Encoded protein: CASSMMGTGEDTQYF.

This clone was seen only once. The rearrangement uses TRBV7-2 and TRBJ1-3, with D hard to call. In germline, CDR1 is SGHTA, CDR2 FQGNSA. The V and J ends lost 5 bases and 0 bases respectively, with 17 bases between them. The CDR3 totals 17 residues. The DNA for the CDR3 is TGTGCCAGCAGCCCTTCTTTTTACGGGGACTCTGGAAACACCATATATTTT. Amino acid sequence: CASSPSFYGDSGNTIYF. Complete variable domain (other parts from reference TRBV7-2 and TRBJ1-3): GAGVSQSPSNKVTEKGKDVELRCDPISGHTALYWYRQSLGQGLEFLIYFQGNSAPDKSGLPSDRFSAERTGGSVSTLTIQRTQQEDSAVYLCASSPSFYGDSGNTIYFGEGSWLTVV.

The genes are TRBV10-2 and TRBJ1-5; a possible D gene is TRBD1 (5 bases). Trimming left V 6 bases short and J 6 bases short, with 15 bases between. Germline V gene data show CDR1 as WSHSY and CDR2 as SAAADI. This CDR3 is 14 amino acids long. The CDR3 here is CASSLRDLSQPQHF. Here the CDR3 DNA reads TGCGCCAGCAGCCTCCGGGACTTGAGTCAGCCCCAGCATTTT.

The gene calls are TRBV19 and TRBJ2-5, with TRBD1 matching over 8 bases. Germline V gene lookup returns CDR1 LNHDA and CDR2 SQIVND (reference sequence). The CDR3 consists of 15 residues. V shed 5 bases and J 2 bases; nucleotides not matched to a gene: 7. CDR3 region: CASSLYRDRQETQYF. The CDR3 nucleotides read TGTGCCAGTAGTTTATACCGGGACAGGCAAGAGACCCAGTACTTC.

The chain uses TRBV7-2 and TRBJ2-1; 11 bases agree with TRBD2. This CDR3 contains 15 residues. The germline V gene encodes CDR1 SGHTA and CDR2 FQGNSA. Unmatched junction bases numbered 2, after V lost 5 bases and J lost 2 bases. CDR3 amino acids: CASSAGLAAYNEQFF. CDR3 in DNA: TGTGCCAGCAGCGCGGGACTAGCGGCCTACAATGAGCAGTTCTTC.

The chain is built from TRBV4-1 and TRBJ2-7; D possibly corresponds to TRBD2 (6 bases). V lost 1 base and J 7 bases, leaving 17 bases between the germline ends. The CDR3 sequence is 15 residues long. Per the germline V gene, CDR1 is MGHRA and CDR2 is YSYEKL. CDR3 bases: TGCGCCAGCAGCCAAGGGGACTGGGGGTTGGGGGAGCAGTACTTC. This sequence encodes CASSQGDWGLGEQYF.

The chain employs TRBV7-2 and TRBJ1-4, with TRBD1 matching 7 bases. This CDR3 has 16 amino acids. V lost 5 bases, J lost 8 bases, and 14 bases stayed unmatched. Germline CDR1 and CDR2: SGHTA and FQGNSA. The CDR3 sequence is CASSKTGTERGEKLFF. CDR3 DNA sequence: TGTGCCAGCAGCAAAACCGGGACAGAGAGAGGAGAAAAACTGTTTTTT.

The chain combines TRBV7-3 with TRBJ1-1, with D hard to call. Trimming took off 1 base at V and 5 bases at J, with 11 bases between the two ends. Germline V gene lookup returns CDR1 SGHTA and CDR2 FQGTGA. The CDR3 covers 14 residues. This CDR3 is CASSLKAGETEAFF. In DNA form, the CDR3 reads TGTGCCAGCAGCTTAAAAGCCGGGGAAACTGAAGCTTTCTTT.

This chain links TRBV5-1 with TRBJ1-4; tentatively, D is TRBD1 (5 bases). This CDR3 has 15 residues. Trimming pared 4 bases from V and 0 bases from J, leaving 10 bases between. CDR1 SGHRS and CDR2 YFSETQ come from the germline V gene. The CDR3 sequence: CASSASTATNEKLFF. CDR3 DNA: TGCGCCAGCAGCGCCTCGACAGCAACTAATGAAAAACTGTTTTTT.

This clone has a single count. Other DNA sequences in the sample encode the same CDR3. The chain links TRBV5-1 to TRBJ1-1; D perhaps matches TRBD1 (5 bases). This CDR3 is built from 14 residues. Trimming removed 0 bases from V and 0 bases from J, with 6 bases in between. Germline lookup yields CDR1 SGHRS and CDR2 YFSETQ. The CDR3 nucleotides read TGCGCCAGCAGCTTGGACAGGATGAACACTGAAGCTTTCTTT. It encodes CASSLDRMNTEAFF.

The chain has TRBV19 and TRBJ2-7, with 8 bases aligning to TRBD1. The CDR3 spans 16 residues. V lost 0 bases and J lost 3; bases outside the gene matches: 7. The germline CDR1 and CDR2 sequences are LNHDA and SQIVND (reference sequence). The CDR3 DNA reads as TGTGCCAGTAGTATAGACGGGACAGGTACGAACTACGAGCAGTACTTC. Translation: CASSIDGTGTNYEQYF.

This CDR3 reads CASSLNGGPYEQYF. The CDR3 bases are TGTGCCAGCAGTCTCAACGGAGGGCCCTACGAGCAGTACTTC. V gene TRBV27 combines with J gene TRBJ2-7, with a possible D match to TRBD2 (6 bases). Germline-derived CDR1 and CDR2 are MNHEY and SMNVEV (reference sequence). The CDR3 sequence is 14 residues long. Trimming shortened V by 5 bases and J by 2 bases, and 13 bases separated the two germline ends.

The rearrangement links TRBV10-3 to TRBJ1-2, with TRBD1 identical over 7 bases. Germline CDR1 and CDR2: ENHRY and SYGVKD. V gave up 7 bases and J gave up 4 bases; unmatched junction bases: 9. There are 14 residues in the CDR3. The CDR3 loop is CAITVRQGGYGYTF. DNA of the CDR3: TGTGCCATCACCGTACGACAGGGAGGCTATGGCTACACCTTC.

This sequence joins TRBV21-1 and TRBJ2-7; the table assigns TRBD1, which was not confirmed against the DNA. TRBV21-1 is a known pseudogene. The CDR3 runs 20 residues. The CDR3 is CASSKASRACDRERFYEQYF. Here the CDR3 DNA reads TGTGCCAGCAGCAAAGCCTCGCGTGCATGTGACAGGGAAAGATTCTACGAGCAGTACTTC.

This chain links TRBV5-5 with TRBJ2-1; TRBD2 aligns across 8 bases. The CDR3 is 16 amino acids. CDR1 is SGHKS, CDR2 YYEKEE, per germline (reference sequence). The V and J ends lost 2 bases and 8 bases, in that order; junction bases with no gene match: 12. Here the CDR3 reads CASSFYRWREVDEQFF. CDR3 nucleotides: TGTGCCAGCAGCTTCTACAGGTGGCGGGAGGTGGATGAGCAGTTCTTC.

This chain joins TRBV28 and TRBJ1-1; no clear D gene. The CDR3 contains 13 residues. CDR1 and CDR2 from the germline V gene are MDHEN and SYDVKM. Trimming removed 4 bases at V and 1 base at J, with 7 bases between. The CDR3 DNA sequence: TGTGCCAGCAGTTGGCCAGAGAACACTGAAGCTTTCTTT. Translation: CASSWPENTEAFF.